A single sample gave rise to the 29 T cell receptor beta chains below, sequenced in a study of blood T cell repertoires in COVID-19. Produced via immunoSEQ multiplex PCR; TCRdb's table is partial and in-frame only. The data hold roughly 700,000 clones, with more than 80% observed a single time. Sequencing used peripheral blood. The source of these receptors is a woman aged 18-29 years with acute or convalescent COVID-19.

The V call is TRBV19, the J call TRBJ2-1, with 12 nucleotides matching TRBD2. The CDR3 loop spans 17 amino acids. After removal of 2 bases from V and 0 bases from J, the junction contained 2 bases not matched to a gene. Germline V gives CDR1 LNHDA, CDR2 SQIVND (reference sequence). CDR3 sequence: CASSITSGGPSYNEQFF. In nucleotides, the CDR3 is TGTGCCAGTAGTATAACTAGCGGGGGGCCCTCCTACAATGAGCAGTTCTTC.

V and J are TRBV6-5 and TRBJ1-1; no clear D gene. Deletions cut 4 bases from V and 2 bases from J, with 17 bases between. Germline V lookup: CDR1 MNHEY, CDR2 SVGAGI. The CDR3 sequence is 16 residues long. CDR3 DNA: TGTGCCAGCAGTTCCGCCCCCTCAGGTTATAACACTGAAGCTTTCTTT. This sequence encodes CASSSAPSGYNTEAFF.

J is TRBJ2-7 and V is TRBV14; a possible D gene is TRBD2 (5 bases). V lost 2 bases to trimming and J lost 6 bases, with 17 bases between them. This CDR3 has 15 residues. Per the germline V gene, CDR1 is SGHDN and CDR2 is FVKESK. In DNA form, the CDR3 reads TGTGCCAGCAGCCAATCCTCGGACTTTTGGGGCGAGCAGTACTTC. Its translation: CASSQSSDFWGEQYF.

This rearrangement joins TRBV5-1 to TRBJ1-3; D is possibly TRBD1 (5 bases). Germline V gene sequence: CDR1 SGHRS, CDR2 YFSETQ. The CDR3 extends over 13 amino acids. The germline V and J ends were trimmed by 3 bases and 3 bases, with 7 bases remaining between them. The chain's CDR3 is CASSSRVGNTIYF. The DNA for the CDR3 is TGCGCCAGCAGCTCCAGGGTTGGAAACACCATATATTTT. Full variable domain (missing parts from reference TRBV5-1 and TRBJ1-3): KAGVTQTPRYLIKTRGQQVTLSCSPISGHRSVSWYQQTPGQGLQFLFEYFSETQRNKGNFPGRFSGRQFSNSRSEMNVSTLELGDSALYLCASSSRVGNTIYFGEGSWLTVV.

As DNA, the CDR3 is TGTGCCAGCAGTTTATTGGGGGGCCAAGAGACCCAGTACTTC. Residues: CASSLLGGQETQYF. V gene TRBV27 combines with J gene TRBJ2-5, with D maybe TRBD2 (6 bases). Per the germline V gene, CDR1 is MNHEY and CDR2 is SMNVEV (reference sequence). V lost 1 base to trimming and J lost 1 base, with 7 bases between them. This CDR3 has 14 amino acids.

The chain combines TRBV19 with TRBJ1-1; 7 bases line up with TRBD1. The trim removed 4 bases at V and 0 bases at J, leaving 2 bases unmatched. Germline lookup yields CDR1 LNHDA and CDR2 SQIVND (reference sequence). The CDR3 consists of 14 residues. This CDR3 reads CASSKTGLNTEAFF. The CDR3 DNA sequence: TGTGCCAGTAGTAAGACAGGGTTGAACACTGAAGCTTTCTTT.

This chain connects TRBV27 to TRBJ1-2; possible D gene TRBD1, 5 bases. V lost 0 bases and J lost 9, with 14 bases in between. The length of the CDR3 is 14 residues. Germline lookup yields CDR1 MNHEY and CDR2 SMNVEV (reference sequence). CDR3 loop: CASSLSGAHPSYTF. In DNA form, the CDR3 reads TGTGCCAGCAGTTTATCAGGGGCCCACCCCAGCTACACCTTC.

The gene calls are TRBV6-5 and TRBJ1-1; 7 bases agree with TRBD1. Germline loops: CDR1 MNHEY, CDR2 SVGAGI. The CDR3 runs 14 residues. After removal of 2 bases from V and 4 bases from J, the junction contained 4 bases not matched to a gene. CDR3 sequence (DNA): TGTGCCAGCAGTTACAGACAGGGTGGCACTGAAGCTTTCTTT. It encodes CASSYRQGGTEAFF.

This chain uses TRBV21-1 with TRBJ2-2; no DNA check was done on the table's D call, TRBD2. TRBV21-1 is described as a pseudogene. There are 15 residues in the CDR3. The CDR3 loop reads CATSWTSGGTGELFF. Here the CDR3 DNA reads TGTGCCACCTCTTGGACTAGCGGGGGTACCGGGGAGCTGTTTTTT.

The chain recombines TRBV23-1 with TRBJ1-4; D is unclear. TRBV23-1 is an open reading frame whose function is uncertain. Trimming pared 10 bases from V and 8 bases from J, leaving 14 bases between. The CDR3 totals 12 residues. The chain's CDR3 is CATEPRGEKLFF. As DNA, the CDR3 is TGCGCCACTGAACCTCGAGGGGAAAAACTGTTTTTT.

J is TRBJ2-5 and V is TRBV7-7, with a weak D call TRBD2 (6 bases). The germline V and J ends were trimmed by 4 bases and 1 base, with 13 bases remaining between them. The CDR3 is made up of 15 amino acids. Looked up from germline, CDR1 is SSHAT and CDR2 is FNYEAQ (reference sequence). CDR3 nucleotides: TGTGCCAGCAGCTCCCACGGACTACTCCAAGAGACCCAGTACTTC. As protein: CASSSHGLLQETQYF.

Concerning this clone: Mismatch with germline at one junction end may stem from a read error. CDR3 nucleotide sequence: TGTGCCTGGAGTGTACCTCGACTAGCGGGGGCCAACGAACACCGGGGAGCTGTTTTT. It is translated as CAWSVPRLAGANEHRGAVF. This chain connects TRBV30 to TRBJ2-2, with 12 bases aligning to TRBD2. CDR1 GTSNPN and CDR2 SVGIG come from the germline V gene (reference sequence). The length of the CDR3 is 19 residues.

CDR3 coding DNA: TGTGCCAGTAGTATTGACTTGAACACTGAAGCTTTCTTT. This encodes CASSIDLNTEAFF. The chain recombines TRBV19 with TRBJ1-1; no clear D gene. V gave up 3 bases and J gave up 0 bases, with 5 bases separating them. The CDR3 loop spans 13 amino acids. The germline V gene has CDR1 LNHDA and CDR2 SQIVND (reference sequence).

The chain links TRBV27 to TRBJ1-2; no clear D gene. The V and J ends lost 3 bases and 3 bases respectively, with 8 bases between them. Germline CDR1 reads MNHEY; CDR2 reads SMNVEV (reference sequence). The CDR3 loop spans 13 amino acids. This CDR3 is CASSLGSHYGYTF. CDR3 DNA: TGTGCCAGCAGTTTGGGGAGCCACTATGGCTACACCTTC.

The rearrangement joins TRBV7-6 to TRBJ1-2; no firm D call. CDR1 is SGHVS and CDR2 is FNYEAQ in the germline V gene. The V end lost 1 base, the J end lost 8 bases, and 20 bases lay between the germline ends. This CDR3 is built from 16 residues. DNA for the CDR3: TGTGCCAGCAGCTTAGGGTTCCAGGATTTCGCGGGGGGCTACACCTTC. This translates into CASSLGFQDFAGGYTF.

A single count supports this clone. The V call is TRBV6-6, the J call TRBJ1-2, with 8 bases matching TRBD1. The trim removed 5 bases at V and 4 bases at J, leaving 6 bases unmatched. Germline lookup yields CDR1 MNHNY and CDR2 SVGAGI (reference sequence). The length of the CDR3 is 14 residues. The CDR3 here is CASSQTGEGYGYTF. The CDR3 coding sequence is TGTGCCAGCAGTCAGACAGGGGAGGGCTATGGCTACACCTTC.

The CDR3 region has the DNA TGTGCCACTCGGCGGGTGGGCTCTGGAAACACCATATATTTT. It translates to CATRRVGSGNTIYF. The V gene is TRBV19, the J gene TRBJ1-3, with D unclear. There are 14 residues in the CDR3. CDR1 and CDR2 (germline): LNHDA, SQIVND (reference sequence). V lost 10 bases and J lost 0, with 13 bases in between.

The chain combines TRBV7-6 with TRBJ1-2; the D gene is possibly TRBD1 (5 bases). The CDR3 extends over 18 amino acids. Germline V lookup: CDR1 SGHVS, CDR2 FNYEAQ. Trimming cost V 5 bases and J 0 bases, with 22 bases left between them. The CDR3 nucleotides are TGTGCCAGCAGCCCTTACGATGGGGCTTCCCCTACTAACTATGGCTACACCTTC. It encodes CASSPYDGASPTNYGYTF.

This chain uses TRBV5-6 with TRBJ2-5, with 10 bases identical to TRBD2. The germline gives CDR1 SGHDT, CDR2 YYEEEE. The CDR3 has 15 residues. The V gene end was trimmed by 6 bases and the J gene end by 1 base; junction bases not matched to a gene: 6. This CDR3 is CASILAGGPQETQYF. The CDR3 DNA is TGTGCCAGCATCTTAGCGGGGGGTCCCCAAGAGACCCAGTACTTC.

The genes are TRBV6-6 and TRBJ2-7; TRBD2 matches 8 bases. This CDR3 has 14 amino acids. Trimming took 2 bases from V and 3 from J; bases not matched to a gene: 3. From germline, CDR1 is MNHNY and CDR2 SVGAGI (reference sequence). The CDR3 region is CASSYRLANYEQYF. The CDR3 bases are TGTGCCAGCAGTTACCGACTAGCGAACTACGAGCAGTACTTC.

The CDR3 coding sequence is TGTGCCAGCAGCTCGCGACAGGGGATGTTCTATAATTCACCCCTCCACTTT. Translation: CASSSRQGMFYNSPLHF. The V call is TRBV7-2, the J call TRBJ1-6; TRBD1 matches at 8 bases. Unmatched junction bases numbered 8, after V lost 4 bases and J lost 3 bases. The CDR3 extends over 17 amino acids. CDR1 SGHTA and CDR2 FQGNSA come from the germline V gene.

With regard to this clone: One junction end does not reproduce the germline sequence, and a read error may be involved. The gene calls are TRBV4-1 and TRBJ2-7, with 7 positions matching TRBD1. Germline CDR1 is MGHRA and CDR2 is YSYEKL. The CDR3 loop spans 16 amino acids. The CDR3 DNA reads TGCGCCAGCAGCCAAGTGCCTGGGACAGAAACCTACGAGCAGTGCTTC. The encoded protein is CASSQVPGTETYEQCF.

The chain employs TRBV9 and TRBJ2-6, with D perhaps matching TRBD1 (6 bases). CDR1 and CDR2 from the germline V gene are SGDLS and YYNGEE. Trimming cost V 7 bases and J 2 bases, with 10 bases left between them. CDR3 length: 14 amino acids. Written as DNA, the CDR3 is TGTGCCAGCGAAACAGGGACTGGGGCCAACGTCCTGACTTTC. Amino acids: CASETGTGANVLTF.

The J gene is TRBJ2-2, the V gene TRBV19; 11 nucleotides align to TRBD2. Germline CDR1 LNHDA, CDR2 SQIVND (reference sequence). J was trimmed by 4 bases and V by 8 bases; bases with no gene match: 3. The CDR3 is 14 amino acids. CDR3 residues: CASSLAGGTGELFF. The CDR3 DNA reads as TGTGCCAGTTCTCTAGCGGGGGGCACCGGGGAGCTGTTTTTT.

This chain connects TRBV28 to TRBJ1-6; no clear D. Germline CDR1 and CDR2: MDHEN and SYDVKM. With 5 bases removed from V and 7 bases from J, the gap between germline ends came to 15 bases. The CDR3 is 15 residues long. The CDR3 DNA reads as TGTGCCAGCAGTCCGGAGACGGGTCAGAATTCACCCCTCCACTTT. Translating gives CASSPETGQNSPLHF.

The CDR3 loop reads CASSEGSSSYNSPLHF. The CDR3, as DNA: TGTGCCAGCAGTGAAGGGTCCAGCTCCTATAATTCACCCCTCCACTTT. The rearrangement uses TRBV2 and TRBJ1-6; D unresolved. The CDR3 sequence is 16 residues long. Germline V lookup: CDR1 SNHLY, CDR2 FYNNEI. V was trimmed by 1 base and J by 0 bases, leaving 7 bases between them.

The chain joins TRBV5-5 to TRBJ2-7; D uncertain. The CDR3 has 14 amino acids. The V and J ends lost 2 bases and 2 bases respectively, with 11 bases between them. Germline V gene sequence: CDR1 SGHKS, CDR2 YYEKEE (reference sequence). The CDR3 here is CASSLAPGPYEQYF. CDR3 DNA sequence: TGTGCCAGCAGCTTAGCCCCGGGTCCCTACGAGCAGTACTTC.

The rearrangement joins TRBV19 to TRBJ1-5; D remains unclear. CDR3 size: 16 residues. V shed 4 bases and J shed 3 bases, with 16 bases lying between them. CDR1 and CDR2 (germline): LNHDA, SQIVND (reference sequence). CDR3 protein: CASSSLANTPNQPQHF. Written as DNA, the CDR3 is TGTGCCAGTAGTAGTTTAGCAAACACCCCCAATCAGCCCCAGCATTTT.

The genes are TRBV28 and TRBJ2-2, with TRBD1 identical over 8 bases. V dropped 3 bases and J dropped 3; count of bases not matched to a gene: 9. The CDR3 covers 17 residues. The germline CDR1 and CDR2 sequences are MDHEN and SYDVKM. The CDR3 DNA reads as TGTGCCAGCAGTTTGACAGGGGTGGCTCTGGACACCGGGGAGCTGTTTTTT. Translated, it gives CASSLTGVALDTGELFF.